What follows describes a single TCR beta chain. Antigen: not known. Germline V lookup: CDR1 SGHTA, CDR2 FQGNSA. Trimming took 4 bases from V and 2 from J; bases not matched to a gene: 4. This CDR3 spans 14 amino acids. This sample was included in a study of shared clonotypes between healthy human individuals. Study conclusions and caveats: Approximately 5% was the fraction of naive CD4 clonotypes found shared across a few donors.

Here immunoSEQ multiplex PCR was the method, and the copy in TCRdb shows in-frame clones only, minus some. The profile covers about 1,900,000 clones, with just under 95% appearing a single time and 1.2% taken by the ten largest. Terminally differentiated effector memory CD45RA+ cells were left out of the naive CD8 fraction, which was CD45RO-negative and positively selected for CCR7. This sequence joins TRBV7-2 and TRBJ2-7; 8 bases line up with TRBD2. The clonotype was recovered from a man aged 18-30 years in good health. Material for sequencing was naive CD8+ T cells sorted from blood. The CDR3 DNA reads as TGTGCCAGCAGCTCAGAGGGACTAGCCTACGAGCAGTACTTC. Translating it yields CASSSEGLAYEQYF.